This entry is about one T cell receptor (beta chain). The antigen remains unidentified. The data stem from a study of blood T cells in healthy people across ages. Points from the study as a whole: Because donor CMV status was unknown, expanded clonotype changes were possibly confounded. With naive T cell percentage, TCR beta diversity showed a strong correlation.

Samples each yielded at least 5 micrograms of total RNA. The germline V and J ends were trimmed by 0 bases and 5 bases, with 11 bases remaining between them. Germline V CDR1 and CDR2: LNHNV, YYDKDF (reference sequence). There are 15 residues in the CDR3. Then a second PCR, running about 6 to 12 cycles, was carried out with a sample-barcoded 5' primer and a J-beta primer mix. Via MiXCR, TCRdb re-called the 5' RACE reads, giving one row per CDR3 protein. The data show hundreds of thousands of distinct CDR3 sequences, with approximately 50% seen just once and 35% to 40% held by the top ten. V gene TRBV15 combines with J gene TRBJ2-1; D unclear. The sequenced sample consisted of blood. The TCR was taken from a man aged 55 to 70 in good health. The CDR3 region is CATSRDRGRNNEQFF. The DNA of the CDR3 is TGTGCCACCAGCAGAGATCGCGGCAGAAACAATGAGCAGTTCTTC.